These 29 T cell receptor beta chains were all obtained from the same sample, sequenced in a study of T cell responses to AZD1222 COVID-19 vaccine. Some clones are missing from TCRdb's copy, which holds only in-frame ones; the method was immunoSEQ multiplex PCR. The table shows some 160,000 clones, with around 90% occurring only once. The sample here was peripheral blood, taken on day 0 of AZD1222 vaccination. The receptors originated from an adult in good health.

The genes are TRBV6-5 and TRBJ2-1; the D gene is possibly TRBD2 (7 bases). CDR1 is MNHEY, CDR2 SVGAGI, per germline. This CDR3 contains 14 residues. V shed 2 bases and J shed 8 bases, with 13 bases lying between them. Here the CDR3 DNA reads TGTGCCAGCAGTTACCGTGGGGGGGCGGATGAGCAGTTCTTC. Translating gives CASSYRGGADEQFF.

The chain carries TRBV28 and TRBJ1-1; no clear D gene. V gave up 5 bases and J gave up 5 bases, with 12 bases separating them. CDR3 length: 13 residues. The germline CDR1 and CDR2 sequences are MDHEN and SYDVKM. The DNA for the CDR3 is TGTGCCAGCAGTCCCCGACTTGGAACTGAAGCTTTCTTT. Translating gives CASSPRLGTEAFF.

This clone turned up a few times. The CDR3 sequence: CASSVGTGLSGNTIYF. In DNA, the CDR3 is TGTGCCAGCAGCGTAGGAACAGGGCTCTCTGGAAACACCATATATTTT. The chain joins TRBV9 to TRBJ1-3, with D possibly matching TRBD1 (6 bases). The length of the CDR3 is 16 residues. CDR1 SGDLS and CDR2 YYNGEE come from the germline V gene. Trimming removed 0 bases from V and 0 bases from J, with 10 bases in between.

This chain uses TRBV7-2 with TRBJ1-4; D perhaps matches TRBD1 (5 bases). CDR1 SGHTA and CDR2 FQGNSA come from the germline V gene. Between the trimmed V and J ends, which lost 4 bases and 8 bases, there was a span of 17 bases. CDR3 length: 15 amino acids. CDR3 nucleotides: TGTGCCAGCAGCTCCCCAGGGAGGGGCAGGGAAAAACTGTTTTTT. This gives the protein CASSSPGRGREKLFF.

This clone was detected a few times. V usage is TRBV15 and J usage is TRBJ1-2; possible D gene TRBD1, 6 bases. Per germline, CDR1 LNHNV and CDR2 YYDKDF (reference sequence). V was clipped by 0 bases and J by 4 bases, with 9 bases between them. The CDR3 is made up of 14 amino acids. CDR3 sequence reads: CATSRDQGFYGYTF. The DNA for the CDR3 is TGTGCCACCAGCAGAGACCAGGGGTTCTATGGCTACACCTTC.

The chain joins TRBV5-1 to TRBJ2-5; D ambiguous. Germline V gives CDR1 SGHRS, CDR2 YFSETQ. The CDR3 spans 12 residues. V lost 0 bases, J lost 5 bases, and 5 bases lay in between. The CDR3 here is CASSLDMETQYF. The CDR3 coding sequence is TGCGCCAGCAGCTTGGATATGGAGACCCAGTACTTC.

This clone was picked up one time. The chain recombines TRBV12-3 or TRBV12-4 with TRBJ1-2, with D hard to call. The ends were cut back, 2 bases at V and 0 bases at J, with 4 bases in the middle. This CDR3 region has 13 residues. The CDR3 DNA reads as TGTGCCAGCAGTTTACCGTCTAACTATGGCTACACCTTC. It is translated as CASSLPSNYGYTF.

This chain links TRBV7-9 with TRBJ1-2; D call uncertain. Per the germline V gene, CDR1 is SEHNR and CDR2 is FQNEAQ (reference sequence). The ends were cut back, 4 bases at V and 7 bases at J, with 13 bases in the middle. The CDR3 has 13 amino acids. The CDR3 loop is CASSSGGNSGYTF. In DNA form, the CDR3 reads TGTGCCAGCAGCTCGGGCGGGAATAGTGGCTACACCTTC.

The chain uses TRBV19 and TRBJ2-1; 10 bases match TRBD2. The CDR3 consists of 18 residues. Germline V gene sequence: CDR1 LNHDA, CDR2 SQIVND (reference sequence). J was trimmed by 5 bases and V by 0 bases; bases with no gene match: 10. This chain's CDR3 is CASSIELWLAGVNNEQFF. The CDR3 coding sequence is TGTGCCAGTAGTATAGAGCTCTGGCTAGCGGGAGTAAACAATGAGCAGTTCTTC.

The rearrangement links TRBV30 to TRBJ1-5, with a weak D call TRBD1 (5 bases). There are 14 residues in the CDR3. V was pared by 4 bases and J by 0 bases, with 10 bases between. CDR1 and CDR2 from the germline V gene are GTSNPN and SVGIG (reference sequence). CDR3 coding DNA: TGTGCCTGGACTGAGGGGTATAGCAATCAGCCCCAGCATTTT. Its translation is CAWTEGYSNQPQHF.

The CDR3 here is CASSSGIYGYTF. The CDR3 region has the DNA TGTGCCAGCAGTTCGGGCATCTATGGCTACACCTTC. The chain employs TRBV6-5 and TRBJ1-2; D gene uncertain. The CDR3 sequence is 12 residues long. From germline, CDR1 is MNHEY and CDR2 SVGAGI. The V and J ends lost 4 bases and 4 bases respectively, with 7 bases between them.

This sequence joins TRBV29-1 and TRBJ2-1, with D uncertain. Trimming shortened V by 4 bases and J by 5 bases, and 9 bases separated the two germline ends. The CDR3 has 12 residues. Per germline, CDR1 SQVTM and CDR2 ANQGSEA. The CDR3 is CSVVSPNNEQFF. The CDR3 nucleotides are TGCAGCGTTGTTTCGCCTAACAATGAGCAGTTCTTC.

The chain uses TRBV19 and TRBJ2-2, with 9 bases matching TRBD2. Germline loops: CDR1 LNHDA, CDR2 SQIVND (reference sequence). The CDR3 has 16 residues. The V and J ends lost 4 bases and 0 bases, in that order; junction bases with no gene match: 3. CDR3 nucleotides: TGTGCCAGTAGTACCCGGACTAGCGCGAACACCGGGGAGCTGTTTTTT. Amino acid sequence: CASSTRTSANTGELFF.

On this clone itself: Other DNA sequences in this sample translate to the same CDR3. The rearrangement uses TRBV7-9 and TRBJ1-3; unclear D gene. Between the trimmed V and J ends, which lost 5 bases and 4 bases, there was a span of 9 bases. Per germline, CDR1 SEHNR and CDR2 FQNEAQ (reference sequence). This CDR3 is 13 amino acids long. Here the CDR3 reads CASSPSSGNTIYF. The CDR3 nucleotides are TGTGCCAGCAGCCCCTCCTCCGGAAACACCATATATTTT.

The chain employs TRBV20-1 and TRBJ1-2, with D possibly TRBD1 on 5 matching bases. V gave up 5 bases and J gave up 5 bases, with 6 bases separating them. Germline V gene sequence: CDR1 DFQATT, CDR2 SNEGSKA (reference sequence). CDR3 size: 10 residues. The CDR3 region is CSASGYGYTF. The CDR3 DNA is TGCAGTGCTTCAGGGTATGGCTACACCTTC.

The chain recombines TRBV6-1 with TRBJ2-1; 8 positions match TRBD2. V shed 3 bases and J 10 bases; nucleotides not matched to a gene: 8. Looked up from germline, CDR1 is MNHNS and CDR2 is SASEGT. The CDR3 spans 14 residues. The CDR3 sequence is CASSESGGPREQFF. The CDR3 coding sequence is TGTGCCAGCAGTGAGTCGGGAGGGCCTCGGGAGCAGTTCTTC.

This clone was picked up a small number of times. CDR3 sequence: CASSPGLELRETQYF. The CDR3 nucleotides read TGTGCCAGCAGTCCTGGGCTTGAGTTAAGAGAGACCCAGTACTTC. V is TRBV11-3 and J is TRBJ2-5; no clear D gene. The CDR3 runs 15 residues. Germline V CDR1 and CDR2: SGHNT, YENEEA. The germline V and J ends were trimmed by 6 bases and 4 bases, with 18 bases remaining between them.

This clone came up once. CDR3 amino acids: CASSLSASSYEQYF. The DNA of the CDR3 is TGTGCCAGCAGCTTGTCGGCTAGCTCCTACGAGCAGTACTTC. V usage is TRBV5-4 and J usage is TRBJ2-7, with no clear D. Trimming removed 1 base from V and 0 bases from J, with 8 bases in between. From germline, CDR1 is SGHNT and CDR2 YYREEE (reference sequence). The CDR3 length is 14 residues.

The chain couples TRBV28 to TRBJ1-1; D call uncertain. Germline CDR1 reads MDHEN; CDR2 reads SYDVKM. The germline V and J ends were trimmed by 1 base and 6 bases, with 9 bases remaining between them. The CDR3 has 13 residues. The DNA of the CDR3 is TGTGCCAGCAGTTTATTACCCCCAGCTGAAGCTTTCTTT. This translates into CASSLLPPAEAFF. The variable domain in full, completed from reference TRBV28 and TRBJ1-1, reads DVKVTQSSRYLVKRTGEKVFLECVQDMDHENMFWYRQDPGLGLRLIYFSYDVKMKEKGDIPEGYSVSREKKERFSLILESASTNQTSMYLCASSLLPPAEAFFGQGTRLTVV.

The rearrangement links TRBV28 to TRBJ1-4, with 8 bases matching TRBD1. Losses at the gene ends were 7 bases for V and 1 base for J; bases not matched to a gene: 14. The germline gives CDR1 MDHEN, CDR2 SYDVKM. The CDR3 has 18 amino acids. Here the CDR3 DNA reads TGTGCCAGCATCCCAGGGGGCGGGCTCCAAAGAACTAATGAAAAACTGTTTTTT. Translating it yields CASIPGGGLQRTNEKLFF.

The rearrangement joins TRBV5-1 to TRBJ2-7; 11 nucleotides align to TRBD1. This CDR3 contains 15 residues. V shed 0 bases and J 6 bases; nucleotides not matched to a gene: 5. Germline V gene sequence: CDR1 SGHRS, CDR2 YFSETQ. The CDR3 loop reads CASSLVGTGGSEQYF. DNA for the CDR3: TGCGCCAGCAGCTTGGTGGGGACAGGGGGGTCCGAGCAGTACTTC.

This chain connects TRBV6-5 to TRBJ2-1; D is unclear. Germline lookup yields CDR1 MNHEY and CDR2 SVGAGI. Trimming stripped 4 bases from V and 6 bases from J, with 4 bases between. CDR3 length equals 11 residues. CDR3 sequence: CASSFVNEQFF. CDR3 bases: TGTGCCAGCAGTTTCGTCAATGAGCAGTTCTTC.

In nucleotides, the CDR3 is TGTGCCAGCAGTTTATGGACTAGCGGCCCTCCAGGCTCCTACGAGCAGTACTTC. This codes for CASSLWTSGPPGSYEQYF. The rearrangement links TRBV28 to TRBJ2-7, with TRBD2 matching 9 bases. This CDR3 comprises 18 residues. The germline CDR1 and CDR2 sequences are MDHEN and SYDVKM. J lost 0 bases, V lost 0 bases, and 9 bases had no gene match.

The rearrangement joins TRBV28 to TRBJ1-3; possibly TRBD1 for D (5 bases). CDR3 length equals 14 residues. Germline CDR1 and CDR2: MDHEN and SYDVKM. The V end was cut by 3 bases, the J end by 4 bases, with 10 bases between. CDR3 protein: CASSFVRAGNTIYF. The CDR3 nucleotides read TGTGCCAGCAGTTTTGTCAGGGCAGGAAACACCATATATTTT.

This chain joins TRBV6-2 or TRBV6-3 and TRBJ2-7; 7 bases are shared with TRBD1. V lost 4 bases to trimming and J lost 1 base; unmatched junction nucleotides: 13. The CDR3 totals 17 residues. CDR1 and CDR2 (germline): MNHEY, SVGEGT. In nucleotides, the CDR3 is TGTGCCAGCAGTTGGTCGGTTGCCAGACAGGGTTCCTACGAGCAGTACTTC. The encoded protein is CASSWSVARQGSYEQYF.

CDR3 DNA: TGTGCCAGCAGCACCCCCACTAGCGGGGGTCGTCGGGAGCAGTACTTC. Translating gives CASSTPTSGGRREQYF. The V gene is TRBV3-1 (or the pseudogene TRBV3-2), the J gene TRBJ2-7, with TRBD2 matching 11 bases. The CDR3 contains 16 residues. Germline CDR1 is LGHDT and CDR2 is YNNKEL (reference sequence). The V gene end was trimmed by 5 bases and the J gene end by 7 bases; junction bases not matched to a gene: 13.

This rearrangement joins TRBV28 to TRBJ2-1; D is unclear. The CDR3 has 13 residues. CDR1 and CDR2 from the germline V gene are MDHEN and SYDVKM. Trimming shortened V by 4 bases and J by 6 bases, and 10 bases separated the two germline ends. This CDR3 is CASSSPMPNEQFF. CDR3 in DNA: TGTGCCAGCAGTTCCCCTATGCCCAATGAGCAGTTCTTC.

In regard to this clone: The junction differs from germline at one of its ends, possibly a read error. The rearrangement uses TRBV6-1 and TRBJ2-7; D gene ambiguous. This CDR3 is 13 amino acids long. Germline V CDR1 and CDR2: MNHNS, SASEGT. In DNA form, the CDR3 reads TGTGCCAGCAGGGAAGGAAGTAGCTACGAGCAGTACTTC. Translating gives CASREGSSYEQYF.

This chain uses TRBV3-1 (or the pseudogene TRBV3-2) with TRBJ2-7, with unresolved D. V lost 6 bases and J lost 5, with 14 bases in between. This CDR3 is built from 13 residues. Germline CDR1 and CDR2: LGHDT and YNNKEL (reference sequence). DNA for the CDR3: TGTGCCAGCAGGTATTCAGGCGTCCACGAGCAGTACTTC. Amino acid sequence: CASRYSGVHEQYF.